The 9 T cell receptor beta chains below come from one sample, sequenced in a study of technical replicates of blood from several donors (dated by TCRdb to the late 2010s). Receptor libraries were prepared by the immunoSEQ multiplex PCR assay. TCRdb took over this immuneACCESS table, retaining in-frame rearrangements with V and J assigned. Such tables are incomplete; in checked studies, under half of the missing clones stem from an unresolved V gene, and the remainder is unexplained. The sample table holds tens of thousands of clones, of which around 97% were seen once. Approximately 0.25% of the sample lies in the top ten. The sequencing input was T cells isolated from PBMCs. The receptor source for this set is a human donor in good health.

The chain is built from TRBV5-1 and TRBJ2-4, with 10 nucleotides matching TRBD2. The V gene end was trimmed by 0 bases and the J gene end by 6 bases; junction bases not matched to a gene: 9. CDR1 is SGHRS, CDR2 YFSETQ, per germline. The length of the CDR3 is 17 residues. CDR3: CASSLVLAGDAGNIQYF. CDR3 coding DNA: TGCGCCAGCAGCTTGGTCCTAGCGGGAGATGCTGGAAACATTCAGTACTTC.

The chain carries TRBV11-3 and TRBJ2-3, with TRBD1 identical over 9 bases. CDR3 length: 14 residues. CDR1 and CDR2 from the germline V gene are SGHNT and YENEEA. After removal of 6 bases from V and 3 bases from J, the junction contained 4 bases not matched to a gene. CDR3 amino acids: CASRGQGRTDTQYF. The CDR3 nucleotides are TGTGCCAGCAGAGGACAGGGGAGAACAGATACGCAGTATTTT.

V and J are TRBV27 and TRBJ2-1; 7 bases are a match to TRBD2. CDR3 length equals 15 residues. Germline V CDR1 and CDR2: MNHEY, SMNVEV (reference sequence). The trim removed 6 bases at V and 3 bases at J, leaving 8 bases unmatched. This chain's CDR3 is CASSIWLADYNEQFF. DNA for the CDR3: TGTGCCAGCAGCATCTGGCTAGCGGACTACAATGAGCAGTTCTTC.

The V and J genes are TRBV4-1 and TRBJ1-1; 7 bases line up with TRBD1. This CDR3 is built from 15 residues. V dropped 6 bases and J dropped 3; count of bases not matched to a gene: 10. Germline CDR1 reads MGHRA; CDR2 reads YSYEKL. Here the CDR3 DNA reads TGCGCCAGCAGACGACAGGGCGCTGCCGACACTGAAGCTTTCTTT. Protein sequence: CASRRQGAADTEAFF.

As regards this clone: The limits of the CDR3 on the DNA are not certain, so only TCRdb's listed CDR3 is given. This chain connects TRBV27 to TRBJ1-4. The CDR3 is 17 residues long, counting both termini. The germline V gene has CDR1 MNHEY and CDR2 SMNVEV (reference sequence). CDR3 sequence: CASSSSGGLLWREKLFF.

This clone was observed once. The chain is built from TRBV11-2 and TRBJ2-7; maybe TRBD2 (5 bases). Trimming removed 7 bases at V and 5 bases at J, with 21 bases between. In germline, CDR1 is SGHAT, CDR2 FQNNGV. The CDR3 runs 15 residues. The CDR3 sequence is CASTYGVYLLHEQYF. CDR3 nucleotides: TGTGCCAGCACCTACGGGGTCTACCTCCTCCACGAGCAGTACTTC.

The genes are TRBV7-9 and TRBJ2-3; 9 bases map to TRBD2. The V segment lost 1 base and the J segment 6 bases; nucleotides outside the gene matches: 8. CDR1 and CDR2 (germline): SEHNR, FQNEAQ (reference sequence). CDR3 length equals 16 residues. The CDR3: CASSLGGRAYLDTQYF. In DNA form, the CDR3 reads TGTGCCAGCAGCTTAGGCGGGAGGGCCTACCTTGATACGCAGTATTTT.

The CDR3 loop reads CASSPSGKQSNQPQHF. CDR3 bases: TGTGCCAGCTCACCCTCGGGAAAACAAAGCAATCAGCCCCAGCATTTT. This chain uses TRBV18 with TRBJ1-5; D unclear. Germline CDR1 and CDR2: KGHSH and LQKENI. V lost 3 bases and J lost 1, with 13 bases in between. The CDR3 has 16 amino acids.

This chain joins TRBV6-1 and TRBJ2-3; TRBD1 aligns across 11 bases. The germline CDR1 and CDR2 sequences are MNHNS and SASEGT. CDR3 length equals 15 residues. V lost 7 bases and J lost 3; bases outside the gene matches: 6. The CDR3 nucleotides read TGTGCCAGCATCCGCCGGGACAGGGGGACAGATACGCAGTATTTT. Amino acids: CASIRRDRGTDTQYF.